The source of this T cell receptor beta chain is a study of memory CD4+ T cells and cytomegalovirus serostatus. The sort gate was single viable CD3+CD4+CD8-CD45RO+ cells for memory CD4+ T cells. Authors' analysis steps: After removing out-of-frame reads, around 2,000,000 distinct TCRbeta sequences remained. Profiling relied on immunoSEQ multiplex PCR, and the TCRdb table lists in-frame clones only, not all of them. The DNA was the basis for D and trimming; V, J and clone size are from that table. Of around 61,000 clones in the sample, roughly 82% are singletons; the top ten hold roughly 0.4%. Germline CDR1 and CDR2: SGDLS and YYNGEE. The CDR3 runs 14 residues. The V and J ends lost 4 bases and 2 bases, in that order; junction bases with no gene match: 3.

The rearrangement joins TRBV9 to TRBJ1-2; 9 bases line up with TRBD1. Sequenced material: memory CD4+ T cells from blood. This TCR was sampled from an adult in good health and CMV-seronegative. In nucleotides, the CDR3 is TGTGCCAGCAGCCCCGGGACAGGGAACTATGGCTACACCTTC. This codes for CASSPGTGNYGYTF.